This T cell receptor (beta chain) was documented in a study of T-cell reconstitution after alpha-beta-depleted transplantation in children. Trimming left V 1 base short and J 2 bases short, with 16 bases between. CDR3 length equals 16 residues. Germline V gene sequence: CDR1 SGDLS, CDR2 YYNGEE. This clonotype was seen ten or more times. The TCRbeta library was prepared with unique molecular identifiers. TCRdb re-called the PCR reads with MiXCR, one entry per CDR3 protein. This sample has about 72,000 distinct CDR3 sequences, with 5.5% to 7.5% found just once. V is TRBV9 and J is TRBJ2-7; D might be TRBD1 or TRBD2, each matching 5 bases. Sample: PBMCs from the stem cell graft donor, taken from the stem cell graft. This TCR came from a human donor who donated a stem cell graft to a child with acute lymphoblastic leukemia. In DNA, the CDR3 is TGTGCCAGCAGCGTACTACCCTGGGGGACCCCCTACGAGCAGTACTTC. Residues: CASSVLPWGTPYEQYF.